This is a list of T cell receptor beta chains from one sample in a study of CD8 T cells in ankylosing spondylitis. TCRdb reprocessed the 5' RACE reads with MiXCR, giving one entry per CDR3 protein. Seen here are around 450,000 distinct CDR3 sequences, roughly a quarter observed once, and the top ten hold about 0.92%. What was sequenced was blood, either unsorted or a sorted T cell fraction (not recorded which). The receptors were gathered from a male donor with ankylosing spondylitis. CDR3s include the opening cysteine and the closing phenylalanine or tryptophan. The D gene is left open where the match is weak. A clone size is listed for some rows: how often the clone was seen (once, few, many), or a class if it is expanded.

>TRBV20-1|TRBJ2-7|-|-
TGCAGTGCCGTCCGGGACATCTCCTACGAGCAGTACTTC
CSAVRDISYEQYF
>TRBV11-2|TRBJ2-7|few|TRBD1
TGTGCCAGCAGCACCCGAAGACAGGGCGCCTACGAGCAGTACTTC
CASSTRRQGAYEQYF
>TRBV25-1|TRBJ2-1|-|TRBD1
TGTGCCAGCAGTGGTAGACAGGGGAGTTTAGTAAATGAGCAGTTCTTC
CASSGRQGSLVNEQFF
>TRBV7-2|TRBJ2-2|-|TRBD2
TGTGCCAGCAGCTTGGGAGGGATCGGGGAGCTGTTTTTT
CASSLGGIGELFF
>TRBV29-1|TRBJ2-1|-|TRBD2
TGCAGCGTTGAAATAGGCGGGAGGGACCCGAGTGGGCAGTTCTTC
CSVEIGGRDPSGQFF
>TRBV15|TRBJ2-1|few|TRBD2
TGTGCCACCAGCAGATCTAAGCGGGAGATGAGAAATGAGCAGTTCTTC
CATSRSKREMRNEQFF
>TRBV28|TRBJ1-4|few|TRBD1
TGTGCCAGCAGTACCAGGGGGGAGACTAATGAAAAACTGTTTTTT
CASSTRGETNEKLFF
>TRBV7-9|TRBJ1-4|-|-
TGTGCCAGCAGCCCACGTGAAAAACTGTTTTTT
CASSPREKLFF
>TRBV2|TRBJ1-2|-|-
TGTGCCAGCAGTGTGGTCGGGACACTCACTAACTATGGCTACACCTTC
CASSVVGTLTNYGYTF
>TRBV5-1|TRBJ1-1|-|-
TGCGCCAGCAGCGAGGGCCTCATTAACACTGAAGCTTTCTTT
CASSEGLINTEAFF
>TRBV20-1|TRBJ1-5|-|-
TGCAGTGCTTCAGGACAGTATAGCAATCAGCCCCAGCATTTT
CSASGQYSNQPQHF
>TRBV7-2|TRBJ2-1|-|-
TGTGCCAGCAGCTTAGCCGTTCAGGCATATGAGCAGTTCTTC
CASSLAVQAYEQFF
>TRBV12-5|TRBJ2-1|few|-
TGTGCTAGTGGTCCGGAGGCTATCGACAATGAGCAGTTCTTC
CASGPEAIDNEQFF
>TRBV12-3/TRBV12-4|TRBJ2-2|-|-
TGTGCCAGCAGGCCACCTCCCCTAGGGGCCGGGGAGCTGTTTTTT
CASRPPPLGAGELFF
>TRBV20-1|TRBJ2-7|-|-
TGCAGTGCTAGAGGCGCGAACTTCTACGAGCAGTACTTC
CSARGANFYEQYF
>TRBV12-3/TRBV12-4|TRBJ1-3|few|-
TGTGCCAGCAGCCTCAGGGCAGGCGGCACCATATATTTT
CASSLRAGGTIYF
>TRBV7-2|TRBJ2-3|few|-
TGTGCCAGCAGCCCCAATGGCCTGGGAGATACGCAGTATTTT
CASSPNGLGDTQYF
>TRBV20-1|TRBJ2-2|few|TRBD2
TGCAGTGCTAGAGGTAGCGGGGCTCAACCCGGGGAGCTGTTTTTT
CSARGSGAQPGELFF
>TRBV6-6|TRBJ2-1|-|TRBD1
TGTGCCACCATTGGACAGGCCTACAATGAGCAGTTCTTC
CATIGQAYNEQFF
>TRBV20-1|TRBJ1-2|-|TRBD1
TGCAGTGCCGTCCGGGACAGGGCTATCTATGGCTACACCTTC
CSAVRDRAIYGYTF
>TRBV10-3|TRBJ2-1|-|-
TGTGCCATCAGCGGGGGGAGGGGGCCCTACAATGAGCAGTTCTTC
CAISGGRGPYNEQFF
>TRBV5-1|TRBJ2-3|few|-
TGCGCCAGCAGCTTAAATACAGGAAGGGTTAGCACAGATACGCAGTATTTT
CASSLNTGRVSTDTQYF
>TRBV20-1|TRBJ2-6|-|TRBD1
TGCAGTGCTAGTAGGGCGACAGGGGGCGTCCCCGGGGCCAACGTCCTGACTTTC
CSASRATGGVPGANVLTF
>TRBV2|TRBJ1-1|few|-
TGTGCCAGCAGTGAAGCGAGGGCTGAAGCTTTCTTT
CASSEARAEAFF
>TRBV5-1|TRBJ2-5|-|-
TGCGCCAGCAGCGCCGGGAGGACAGGGGAGACCCAGTACTTC
CASSAGRTGETQYF
>TRBV7-2|TRBJ2-2|few|-
TGTGCCAGCAGACCAACCTGGTGGACCGGGGAGCTGTTTTTT
CASRPTWWTGELFF
>TRBV5-1|TRBJ1-6|-|TRBD1
TGCGCCAGCAGCGGCCAACCACCGGGACAGGGGATTTATAATTCACCCCTCCACTTT
CASSGQPPGQGIYNSPLHF
>TRBV10-3|TRBJ2-5|-|-
TGTGCCATGGGGGACCGGAGGGAGACCCAGTACTTC
CAMGDRRETQYF